This T cell receptor beta chain comes out of a study of sequential checkpoint blockade in melanoma. Study-level background: After nivolumab or ipilimumab alone, about 20 patients had week-13 rebiopsies. Whole-study results and caveats: PD-L1 staining and CD8+ counts, not mutational load, tracked tumor T-cell clonality. For nivolumab-first patients, baseline tumor clonality was associated with response.

Trimming removed 6 bases at V and 4 bases at J, with 12 bases between. Germline lookup yields CDR1 LNHDA and CDR2 SQIVND (reference sequence). The CDR3 is 13 amino acids. Treatment given: randomized to nivolumab then ipilimumab (arm A) or the reverse (arm B). No patient had prior DNA-damaging chemotherapy. The method was immunoSEQ multiplex PCR; TCRdb's version includes in-frame clones alone and lacks a portion of them. The repertoire includes under 3,000 clones, around 23% of them detected once, and 15% to 20% sits in the top ten. This clone was counted between two and nine times. No antigen is known for it.

This sequence was found in a human donor with melanoma. The V and J genes are TRBV19 and TRBJ1-1; D possibly corresponds to TRBD1 (6 bases). The sample in question was tumor tissue (inferred from file names), obtained from a patient given nivolumab and ipilimumab in sequence. The CDR3 protein is CASRDGGLTEAFF. CDR3 coding DNA: TGTGCCAGTAGGGACGGGGGCCTCACTGAAGCTTTCTTT.